This T cell receptor (beta chain) was captured by sequencing in a study of PD-1 blockade in classical Hodgkin lymphoma. Exposure to brentuximab vedotin varied, and each patient had relapsed following autologous stem cell transplantation. As concerns this clone: Its cognate antigen is unknown. Other DNA sequences within the sample encode an identical CDR3.

The V gene's germline CDR1 is MNHEY and CDR2 SVGAGI. Trimming shortened V by 5 bases and J by 0 bases, and 7 bases separated the two germline ends. This CDR3 is built from 14 residues. Study-wide points: Baseline diversity was lower in partial responders and progressors than complete responders.

This table comes from immunoSEQ multiplex PCR, and its TCRdb copy is limited to in-frame clones, with some not included. The data show 40,000 to 50,000 clones, 86% seen once. Sequenced material: peripheral blood mononuclear cells (PBMCs), taken before the second cycle of nivolumab. The source is a human donor with classical Hodgkin lymphoma. This chain links TRBV6-5 with TRBJ2-2; the D gene is possibly TRBD2 (6 bases). CDR3 loop: CASSRTTNTGELFF. DNA of the CDR3: TGTGCCAGCAGTAGGACTACGAACACCGGGGAGCTGTTTTTT.